Below are 10 T cell receptor beta chains sequenced from a single sample in a study of a mutant IDH1 vaccine in newly diagnosed glioma. These receptors' targets are unknown. As to time point: week 35, safety follow-up. Vaccine doses each comprised 300 ug of mutant IDH1 20-mer peptide, with topical imiquimod. Sequencing used immunoSEQ multiplex PCR; TCRdb keeps in-frame clones, though not all of them. Here the sample spans more than 55,000 clones, approximately 80% being singletons. The material sequenced was PBMCs, taken from a glioma patient whose treatment included an IDH1 peptide vaccine. The source of these receptors is a man younger than 45 with glioma.

CDR3: CASRINRGEGPQHF. CDR3 nucleotides: TGTGCCAGTAGGATAAACAGGGGGGAAGGTCCCCAGCATTTT. V gene TRBV19 combines with J gene TRBJ1-5; 8 nucleotides agree with TRBD1. J was trimmed by 10 bases and V by 6 bases; bases with no gene match: 11. From germline, CDR1 is LNHDA and CDR2 SQIVND (reference sequence). The CDR3 is made up of 14 amino acids.

The V gene is TRBV18, the J gene TRBJ1-3; no firm D call. The V gene's germline CDR1 is KGHSH and CDR2 LQKENI. Trimming shortened V by 1 base and J by 0 bases, and 10 bases separated the two germline ends. The CDR3 covers 16 residues. The CDR3 here is CASSPQRGDSGNTIYF. The CDR3 DNA reads TGTGCCAGCTCACCACAACGGGGAGACTCTGGAAACACCATATATTTT. The complete variable domain, with remaining parts taken from reference TRBV18 and TRBJ1-3, reads NAGVMQNPRHLVRRRGQEARLRCSPMKGHSHVYWYRQLPEEGLKFMVYLQKENIIDESGMPKERFSAEFPKEGPSILRIQQVVRGDSAAYFCASSPQRGDSGNTIYFGEGSWLTVV.

The chain joins TRBV5-4 to TRBJ1-1, with D uncertain. Trimming left V 4 bases short and J 2 bases short, with 15 bases between. CDR3 length: 15 amino acids. CDR1 and CDR2 (germline): SGHNT, YYREEE (reference sequence). The chain's CDR3 is CASSTALKLNTEAFF. The CDR3 DNA is TGTGCCAGCAGCACCGCACTGAAGCTAAACACTGAAGCTTTCTTT.

The chain is built from TRBV10-3 and TRBJ2-3; 7 nucleotides line up with TRBD2. In germline, CDR1 is ENHRY, CDR2 SYGVKD. This CDR3 spans 13 amino acids. The trim removed 7 bases at V and 4 bases at J, leaving 5 bases unmatched. The CDR3 region is CAIMRGTADTQYF. The DNA for the CDR3 is TGTGCCATCATGCGGGGGACGGCAGATACGCAGTATTTT.

This clone came up once. The V gene is TRBV2, the J gene TRBJ1-5, with D possibly matching TRBD1 (6 bases). The length of the CDR3 is 13 residues. Germline V gene data show CDR1 as SNHLY and CDR2 as FYNNEI. The V end was cut by 6 bases, the J end by 4 bases, with 10 bases between. The CDR3 loop reads CASSIQGNQPQHF. The CDR3 nucleotides read TGTGCCAGCAGCATACAGGGAAATCAGCCCCAGCATTTT.

This sequence joins TRBV2 and TRBJ1-1; 9 bases line up with TRBD1. Per germline, CDR1 SNHLY and CDR2 FYNNEI. The CDR3 extends over 16 amino acids. V was pared by 1 base and J by 1 base, with 4 bases of the junction left unmatched. CDR3 region: CASSEGTGVGNTEAFF. DNA of the CDR3: TGTGCCAGCAGTGAAGGGACAGGGGTCGGGAACACTGAAGCTTTCTTT.

The chain couples TRBV6-6 to TRBJ1-6; possibly TRBD1 for D (5 bases). Trimming shortened V by 8 bases and J by 7 bases, and 15 bases separated the two germline ends. Looked up from germline, CDR1 is MNHNY and CDR2 is SVGAGI (reference sequence). This CDR3 has 14 amino acids. The CDR3 reads CASASGQQNSPLHF. CDR3 nucleotide sequence: TGTGCCAGCGCCTCGGGGCAGCAGAATTCACCCCTCCACTTT.

This chain links TRBV18 with TRBJ2-1; 11 nucleotides match TRBD2. V lost 1 base, J lost 8 bases, and 13 bases stayed unmatched. Germline V CDR1 and CDR2: KGHSH, LQKENI. This CDR3 comprises 18 residues. The CDR3 sequence is CASSPLALLAGVEDEQFF. CDR3 sequence (DNA): TGTGCCAGCTCACCACTGGCCCTACTAGCGGGAGTCGAAGATGAGCAGTTCTTC.

This chain joins TRBV2 and TRBJ1-4, with D possibly matching TRBD1 (6 bases). Germline CDR1 and CDR2: SNHLY and FYNNEI. V was pared by 6 bases and J by 5 bases, with 28 bases between. The CDR3 consists of 19 residues. Here the CDR3 reads CASSHPRDKKDGSNEKLFF. The CDR3 DNA follows: TGTGCCAGCAGCCACCCCCGGGACAAAAAGGATGGATCGAATGAAAAACTGTTTTTT.

CDR3 DNA sequence: TGTGCCAGCAGTTGTCTCAGCGGGTACACAGATACGCAGTATTTT. Translated, it gives CASSCLSGYTDTQYF. The chain uses TRBV27 and TRBJ2-3, with D maybe TRBD2 (6 bases). The V and J ends lost 4 bases and 2 bases respectively, with 13 bases between them. The CDR3 loop spans 15 amino acids. Per the germline V gene, CDR1 is MNHEY and CDR2 is SMNVEV (reference sequence).